This T cell receptor (beta chain) was documented in a study of identical twins. Each CDR3 protein is one row after TCRdb ran MiXCR on the 5' RACE reads. The sample yields around 240,000 distinct CDR3 sequences, roughly a tenth seen once. V dropped 6 bases and J dropped 5; count of bases not matched to a gene: 10. CDR1 DFQATT and CDR2 SNEGSKA come from the germline V gene (reference sequence). The CDR3 runs 15 residues. This clonotype was counted many times. Its antigen remains unidentified. General study results and limits: Twin pairs' shared out-of-frame alpha sequences were enriched in low generation probability.

The sequenced sample consisted of memory T cells sorted from blood. This clonotype originated in a man aged 50-60 years in good health. V is TRBV20-1 and J is TRBJ2-5; the match to TRBD2 covers 12 bases. The chain's CDR3 is CSAQGLAGTRETQYF. As DNA, the CDR3 is TGCAGTGCCCAAGGACTAGCGGGGACGCGGGAGACCCAGTACTTC.